This T cell receptor beta chain was profiled in a study of control samples from healthy donors and cancer patients. TCRdb keeps only in-frame clones here, not all; method: immunoSEQ multiplex PCR. Counted here are about 13,000 clones, around four fifths occurring once; the ten biggest clones make up around 8.4%. Germline assignment: CDR1 KGHSY and CDR2 FQNENV. This CDR3 is 13 amino acids long. V was clipped by 1 base and J by 4 bases, with 5 bases between them. The V gene is TRBV16, the J gene TRBJ1-3, with D uncertain. The sequence came from a male donor with melanoma. The sample comprised formalin-fixed, paraffin-embedded tissue. The CDR3 sequence is CASSQLVGNTIYF. CDR3 bases: TGTGCCAGCAGCCAATTAGTCGGAAACACCATATATTTT.